The present T cell receptor (beta chain) was sequenced within a study of blood T cell repertoires in COVID-19. This table comes from immunoSEQ multiplex PCR, and its TCRdb copy is limited to in-frame clones, with some not included. The sample has around 200,000 clones, roughly nine tenths seen once. The sequenced sample consisted of peripheral blood. The origin of this receptor is a man aged 65 to 85 with active or convalescent COVID-19.

The CDR3 protein is CASSRTVAYNEQFF. The CDR3 DNA is TGTGCCAGCAGCCGGACAGTAGCATACAATGAGCAGTTCTTC. V usage is TRBV3-1 (or the pseudogene TRBV3-2) and J usage is TRBJ2-1, with D maybe TRBD1 (6 bases). The CDR3 contains 14 residues. The germline V gene has CDR1 LGHDT and CDR2 YNNKEL (reference sequence). The germline V and J ends were trimmed by 4 bases and 4 bases, with 11 bases remaining between them.